This T cell receptor (beta chain) was observed in a study of T cell clones after liver transplantation. Study results and limitations: Compared with third party-reactive sequences, donor-reactive ones declined more, independent of withdrawal success.

Profiling relied on immunoSEQ multiplex PCR, and the TCRdb table lists in-frame clones only, not all of them. The profile shows roughly 80,000 clones, about 82% of them singletons. About this clone itself: Its target is not known.

Germline V gene lookup returns CDR1 ENHRY and CDR2 SYGVKD. Deletions cut 0 bases from V and 3 bases from J, with 14 bases between. The CDR3 length is 16 residues. The sequence derives from a human patient who received a liver transplant. The graft donor may have given rise to some T cells. Sequenced here: CD4+ T cells from blood, sampled just over 45 months after liver transplant. This chain links TRBV10-3 with TRBJ1-1; D is uncertain. DNA of the CDR3: TGTGCCATCAGTGAGTCTCGTGGTAACACGCACACTGAAGCTTTCTTT. Translation gives CAISESRGNTHTEAFF.